A selection of T cell receptor beta chains follows, all from one sample in a study of regulatory T cells in long-lasting Graves disease. One entry per CDR3 protein, called by TCRdb with MiXCR from the multiplex PCR reads. The sample lists 400,000 to 500,000 distinct CDR3 sequences, about 17% occurring once. These data are also associated with another study on T cells in Graves' hyperthyroidism and ophthalmopathy.

Sample: peripheral blood mononuclear cells (PBMCs), taken at new diagnosis, from a patient treated with antithyroid drugs. The source is a woman between 18 and 30 years old with Graves disease. Both conserved end residues are part of each CDR3. The D gene is left open where the match is weak. Size is omitted from some rows. Given values are once, few, many or a class for expanded clones.

clone_size	d_call	v_call	j_call	cdr3_nt	cdr3_aa
many	.	TRBV12-3/TRBV12-4	TRBJ1-2	TGTGCCAGCAGTTTAGCGCTTGGACACGCAATCTATGGCTACACCTTC	CASSLALGHAIYGYTF
many	TRBD1	TRBV20-1	TRBJ1-1	TGCAGTGCTAGAGGACAGGGGGCGGGTAACACTGAAGCTTTCTTT	CSARGQGAGNTEAFF
.	TRBD1	TRBV4-3	TRBJ2-3	TGCGCCAGCAGCCAAGGTACAGGGGGCTCCGGAGATACGCAGTATTTT	CASSQGTGGSGDTQYF
.	TRBD2	TRBV28	TRBJ2-3	TGTGCCAGCAGTGTCGGGGGGTCAAATACGCAGTATTTT	CASSVGGSNTQYF
few	TRBD2	TRBV19	TRBJ2-7	TGTGCCAGTAGTATAGAAACGGGAGGGCGCGGGGAGCAGTACTTC	CASSIETGGRGEQYF
few	TRBD2	TRBV7-3	TRBJ2-5	TGTGCCAGCAGCCCGTATACTAGCGGGGGGACCCAGTACTTC	CASSPYTSGGTQYF
many	TRBD2	TRBV27	TRBJ2-7	TGTGCCAGCAGTTCCGGGACTAGCGGAAACCGGTTATTCCACGAGCAGTACTTC	CASSSGTSGNRLFHEQYF
many	TRBD2	TRBV28	TRBJ2-1	TGTGCCAGCATAGGGAGGGGACTAGATAACAATGAGCAGTTCTTC	CASIGRGLDNNEQFF
.	.	TRBV20-1	TRBJ1-2	TGCAGTGCTAGAGCTCCGGGCGGAAACTATGGCTACACCTTC	CSARAPGGNYGYTF
many	.	TRBV11-2	TRBJ1-2	TGTGCCAGCAGCCTGACCTCAGGGACGGATGGCTACACCTTC	CASSLTSGTDGYTF
.	TRBD1	TRBV15	TRBJ2-2	TGTGCCACTCTGGCAGGGGGCAGCGGGGAGCTGTTTTTT	CATLAGGSGELFF
few	.	TRBV9	TRBJ2-1	TGTGCCAGCAGCGACCGGACCGAAAAGCAGTTCTTC	CASSDRTEKQFF
.	.	TRBV30	TRBJ2-1	TGTGCCTGGAGTGTACAGGGATCGTTGTTCAATGAGCAGTTCTTC	CAWSVQGSLFNEQFF
.	TRBD1	TRBV28	TRBJ2-2	TGTGCCAGCAGGAGACAGGGGGAAGGCGGGGAGCTGTTTTTT	CASRRQGEGGELFF
.	.	TRBV14	TRBJ2-7	TGTGCCAGCAGCCAAGGTGCTATTAAGCAAGAATACGAGCAGTACTTC	CASSQGAIKQEYEQYF
many	.	TRBV6-1	TRBJ2-7	TGTGCCAGCAGTCACACCCAAATGACTAGGTTCCCCTACGAGCAGTACTTC	CASSHTQMTRFPYEQYF
many	TRBD1	TRBV2	TRBJ1-1	TGTGCCAGCAGTGTAGACAGGGGTAACACTGAAGCTTTCTTT	CASSVDRGNTEAFF
.	TRBD1	TRBV10-1	TRBJ2-1	TGCGCCAGCAGTGAGTGGGCGACAGGGGGTGGCAATGAGCAGTTCTTC	CASSEWATGGGNEQFF
many	TRBD1	TRBV3-1	TRBJ1-1	TGTGCCAGCAGCCGGGACAGGGTTGGTGAAGCTTTCTTT	CASSRDRVGEAFF
few	TRBD2	TRBV20-1	TRBJ2-5	TGCAGTGCTAGCCATCGACTAGCGGGATCGGAGACCCAGTACTTC	CSASHRLAGSETQYF
many	TRBD2	TRBV12-3/TRBV12-4	TRBJ2-1	TGTGCCAGCAGCCTGACTAGCGTGGAAAACAATGAGCAGTTCTTC	CASSLTSVENNEQFF
few	.	TRBV19	TRBJ2-1	TGTGCCAGTAGCCCCGGGGTACTGTACAATGAGCAGTTCTTC	CASSPGVLYNEQFF
.	.	TRBV5-1	TRBJ1-3	TGCGCCAGCAGCCGCACTTTAGGGGGTGCGGGAAACACCATATATTTT	CASSRTLGGAGNTIYF
many	TRBD2	TRBV7-2	TRBJ2-5	TGTGCCAGCAGCCCCCTAGCGGGAGTGGGGACCCAGTACTTC	CASSPLAGVGTQYF